Listed below are T cell receptor beta chains from one sample, sequenced in a study of regulatory T cells in long-lasting Graves disease. TCRdb used MiXCR to reprocess the multiplex PCR reads, holding one entry per CDR3 protein. The data contain about 240,000 distinct CDR3 sequences, 20% of them singletons. Sequencing was performed on peripheral blood mononuclear cells (PBMCs), taken at new diagnosis, from a patient treated with antithyroid drugs. The source of these receptors is a female donor with Graves disease. Each CDR3 is given with its conserved first and last residue. D genes are given only for firm matches. Size tells how often a clone was seen (once, few, many) or the class of an expanded clone, and some rows leave it out.

TRBJ2-3,TRBV12-3/TRBV12-4,once,TRBD1,TGTGCCAGCAGCTGGACAGGGGGTACGCAGTATTTT,CASSWTGGTQYF
TRBJ2-1,TRBV27,.,TRBD2,TGTGCCAGCAGTCTCCCCGGGGGGTACAATGAGCAGTTCTTC,CASSLPGGYNEQFF
TRBJ2-7,TRBV7-9,many,.,TGTGCCAGCAGTTCAGGGGCAGGGAAAAACGAGCAGTACTTC,CASSSGAGKNEQYF
TRBJ2-3,TRBV18,many,.,TGTGCCAGCTCACCCAACAGGGTGTCTAGCACAGATACGCAGTATTTT,CASSPNRVSSTDTQYF
TRBJ2-5,TRBV5-1,many,.,TGCGCCAGCAGCCTACTCGCGGGCGACCAAGAGACCCAGTACTTC,CASSLLAGDQETQYF
TRBJ1-6,TRBV7-6,.,.,TGTGCCAGCAGCCCTGGGGGTTCACCCCTCCACTTT,CASSPGGSPLHF
TRBJ1-2,TRBV27,many,.,TGTGCCAGCAGTTTCAAGACAGGAGCGTACTATGGCTACACCTTC,CASSFKTGAYYGYTF
TRBJ1-5,TRBV7-8,many,.,TGTGCCAGCAGCTTAGATAGGCAGGGTGGACAGCCCCAGCATTTT,CASSLDRQGGQPQHF
TRBJ2-7,TRBV6-1,many,.,TGTGCCAGCAGTACCGTCCGGACGGATGCCTCCTACGAGCAGTACTTC,CASSTVRTDASYEQYF
TRBJ2-1,TRBV7-2,once,TRBD2,TGTGCCAACAGCGACCGGACTAGCGGGGACCCTTCCTACAATGAGCAGTTCTTC,CANSDRTSGDPSYNEQFF
TRBJ2-1,TRBV25-1,.,TRBD2,TGTGCCAGCAGTGATTTCCGACTAGCGGGGTTAAATGAGCAGTTCTTC,CASSDFRLAGLNEQFF
TRBJ2-7,TRBV6-1,many,.,TGTGCCAGCAGTCCAGACTCACCTCGGGAGCAGTACTTC,CASSPDSPREQYF
TRBJ2-5,TRBV24-1,many,.,TGTGCCACCAGTGACCCGAGGGGGCAAGAGACCCAGTACTTC,CATSDPRGQETQYF
TRBJ2-5,TRBV7-2,many,.,TGTGCCAGCAGCTTAGAGACAGTGAAGTACTTC,CASSLETVKYF
TRBJ2-1,TRBV14,.,.,TGTGCCAGCAGGGCTACCAGGGTTGGTGAGCAGTTCTTC,CASRATRVGEQFF
TRBJ1-5,TRBV6-2/TRBV6-3,many,.,TGTGCCAGCAGTTATGGGGGCCGGAGCAATCAGCCCCAGCATTTT,CASSYGGRSNQPQHF
TRBJ2-2,TRBV2,many,TRBD1,TGTGCCAGCCCCCGTCCCGGGACAGGGAACACCGGGGAGCTGTTTTTT,CASPRPGTGNTGELFF
TRBJ1-5,TRBV6-2/TRBV6-3,few,TRBD1,TGTGCCAGCAGTTACTTCGACAGGGGAGATCAGCCCCAGCATTTT,CASSYFDRGDQPQHF
TRBJ2-1,TRBV7-3,many,TRBD2,TGTGCCAGCAGCTTTGGGACTAGCGCGGAGCAGTTCTTC,CASSFGTSAEQFF
TRBJ1-1,TRBV7-2,many,.,TGTGCCAGCAGCTTAACTTCTCAGTTGGAGGCTTTCTTT,CASSLTSQLEAFF
TRBJ1-1,TRBV2,many,TRBD1,TGTGCCAGCAGTGAAGACAGGGGGAGGACTGAAGCTTTCTTT,CASSEDRGRTEAFF